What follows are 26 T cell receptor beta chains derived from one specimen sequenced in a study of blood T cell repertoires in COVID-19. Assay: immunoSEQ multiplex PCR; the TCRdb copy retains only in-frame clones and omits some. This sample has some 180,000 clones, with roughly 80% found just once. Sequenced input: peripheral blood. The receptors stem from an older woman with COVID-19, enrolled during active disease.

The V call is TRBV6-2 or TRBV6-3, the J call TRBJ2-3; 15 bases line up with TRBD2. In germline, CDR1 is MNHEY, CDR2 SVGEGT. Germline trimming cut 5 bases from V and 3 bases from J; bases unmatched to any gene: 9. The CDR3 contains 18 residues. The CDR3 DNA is TGTGCCAGCAGTCGCCCTGGACTAGCGGGAGGGCGTACAGATACGCAGTATTTT. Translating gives CASSRPGLAGGRTDTQYF.

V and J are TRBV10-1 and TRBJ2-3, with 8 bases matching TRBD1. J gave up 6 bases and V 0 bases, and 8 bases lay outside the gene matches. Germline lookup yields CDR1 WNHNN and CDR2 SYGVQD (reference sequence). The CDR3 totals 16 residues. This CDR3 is CASSESGRGQIDTQYF. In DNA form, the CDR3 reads TGCGCCAGCAGTGAGTCGGGCAGGGGGCAGATCGATACGCAGTATTTT.

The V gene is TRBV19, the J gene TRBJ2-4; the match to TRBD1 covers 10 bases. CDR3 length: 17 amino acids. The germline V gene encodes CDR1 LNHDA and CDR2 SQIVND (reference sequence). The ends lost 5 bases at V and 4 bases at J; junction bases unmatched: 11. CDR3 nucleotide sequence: TGTGCCAGTAGTCCAAACTCCGGGACAGGGGTAAAAAACATTCAGTACTTC. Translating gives CASSPNSGTGVKNIQYF.

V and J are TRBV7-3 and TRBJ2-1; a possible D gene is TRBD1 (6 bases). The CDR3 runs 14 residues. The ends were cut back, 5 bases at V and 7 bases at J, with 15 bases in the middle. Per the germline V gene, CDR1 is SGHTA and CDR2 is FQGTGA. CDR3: CASSPLRDTNEQFF. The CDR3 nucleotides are TGTGCCAGCAGCCCCCTCCGGGACACGAATGAGCAGTTCTTC.

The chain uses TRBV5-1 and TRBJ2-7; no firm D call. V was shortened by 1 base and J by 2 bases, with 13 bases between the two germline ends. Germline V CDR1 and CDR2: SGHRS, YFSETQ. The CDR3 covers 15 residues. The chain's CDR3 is CASSLSLGRTYEQYF. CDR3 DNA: TGCGCCAGCAGCTTGAGTTTGGGCAGAACCTACGAGCAGTACTTC.

The CDR3 loop is CSVEPSNYGYTF. The DNA for the CDR3 is TGCAGCGTAGAGCCCTCTAACTATGGCTACACCTTC. The chain employs TRBV29-1 and TRBJ1-2, with unresolved D. V dropped 6 bases and J dropped 0 bases, with 8 bases sitting between them. This CDR3 has 12 amino acids. Germline values: CDR1 SQVTM, CDR2 ANQGSEA.

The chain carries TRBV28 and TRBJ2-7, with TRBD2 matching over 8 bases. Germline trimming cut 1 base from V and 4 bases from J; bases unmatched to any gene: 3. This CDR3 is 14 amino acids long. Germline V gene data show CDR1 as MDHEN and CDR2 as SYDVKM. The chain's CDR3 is CASSLLGGRYEQYF. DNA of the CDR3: TGTGCCAGCAGTTTATTAGGCGGGAGGTACGAGCAGTACTTC. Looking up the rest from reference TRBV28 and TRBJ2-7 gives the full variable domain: DVKVTQSSRYLVKRTGEKVFLECVQDMDHENMFWYRQDPGLGLRLIYFSYDVKMKEKGDIPEGYSVSREKKERFSLILESASTNQTSMYLCASSLLGGRYEQYFGPGTRLTVT.

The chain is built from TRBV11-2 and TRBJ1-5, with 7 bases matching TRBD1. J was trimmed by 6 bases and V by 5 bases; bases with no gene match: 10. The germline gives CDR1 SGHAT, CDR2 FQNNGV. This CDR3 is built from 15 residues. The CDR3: CASSVTQGKGQPQHF. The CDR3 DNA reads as TGTGCCAGCAGCGTAACACAGGGGAAGGGTCAGCCCCAGCATTTT.

CDR3 sequence: CASSQQQGVNNSPLHF. CDR3 bases: TGCGCCAGCAGCCAACAACAGGGGGTAAATAATTCACCCCTCCACTTT. The chain couples TRBV4-1 to TRBJ1-6; 8 nucleotides match TRBD1. After removal of 2 bases from V and 5 bases from J, the junction contained 5 bases not matched to a gene. Looked up from germline, CDR1 is MGHRA and CDR2 is YSYEKL. CDR3 length equals 16 residues.

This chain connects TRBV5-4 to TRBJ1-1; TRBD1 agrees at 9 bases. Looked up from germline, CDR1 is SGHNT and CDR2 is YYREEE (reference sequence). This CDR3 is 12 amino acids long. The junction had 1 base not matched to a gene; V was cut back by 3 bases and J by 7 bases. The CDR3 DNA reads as TGTGCCAGCAGCTCGGACAGGGGTGAAGCTTTCTTT. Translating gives CASSSDRGEAFF.

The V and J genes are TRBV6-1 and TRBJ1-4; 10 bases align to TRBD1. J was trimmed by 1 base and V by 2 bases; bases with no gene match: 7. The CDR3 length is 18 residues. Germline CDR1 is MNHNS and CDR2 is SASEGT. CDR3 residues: CASSEKGQGGRTNEKLFF. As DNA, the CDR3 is TGTGCCAGCAGTGAAAAAGGACAGGGGGGGAGAACTAATGAAAAACTGTTTTTT.

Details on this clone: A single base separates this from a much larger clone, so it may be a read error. The CDR3: CASSLNTNTEAFF. The CDR3 coding sequence is TGTGCCAGCAGCTTAAACACGAACACTGAAGCTTTCTTT. The chain uses TRBV7-3 and TRBJ1-1; no clear D. Trimming cost V 1 base and J 1 base, with 4 bases left between them. CDR3 size: 13 residues. Germline-derived CDR1 and CDR2 are SGHTA and FQGTGA.

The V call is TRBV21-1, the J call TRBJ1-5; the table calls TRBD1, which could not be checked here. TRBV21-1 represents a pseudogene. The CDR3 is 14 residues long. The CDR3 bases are TGTGCCAGCACGCTACCAGGGTGTCTTCAGCCCCAGCATTTT. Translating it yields CASTLPGCLQPQHF.

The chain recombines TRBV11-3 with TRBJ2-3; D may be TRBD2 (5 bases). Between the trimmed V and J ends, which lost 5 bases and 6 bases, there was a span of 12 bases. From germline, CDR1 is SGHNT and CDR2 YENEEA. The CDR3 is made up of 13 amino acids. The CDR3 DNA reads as TGTGCCAGCAGCCCCCGGACTGCTGATACGCAGTATTTT. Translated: CASSPRTADTQYF.

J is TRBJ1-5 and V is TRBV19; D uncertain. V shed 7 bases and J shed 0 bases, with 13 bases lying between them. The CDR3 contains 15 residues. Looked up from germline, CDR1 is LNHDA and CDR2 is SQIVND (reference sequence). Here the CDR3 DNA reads TGTGCCAGTACTATCGGAGAGCATAGCAATCAGCCCCAGCATTTT. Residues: CASTIGEHSNQPQHF.

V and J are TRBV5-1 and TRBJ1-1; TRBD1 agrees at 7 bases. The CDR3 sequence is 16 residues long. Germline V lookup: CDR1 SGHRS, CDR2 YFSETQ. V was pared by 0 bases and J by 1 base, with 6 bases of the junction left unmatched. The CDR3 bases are TGCGCCAGCAGCTTGGTACAGGGGTTCGGGAACACTGAAGCTTTCTTT. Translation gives CASSLVQGFGNTEAFF.

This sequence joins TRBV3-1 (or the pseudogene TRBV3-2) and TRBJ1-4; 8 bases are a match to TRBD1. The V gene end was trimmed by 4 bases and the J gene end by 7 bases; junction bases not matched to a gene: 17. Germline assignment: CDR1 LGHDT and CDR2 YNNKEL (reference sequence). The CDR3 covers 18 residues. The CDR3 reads CASSPPRFRGLVSEKLFF. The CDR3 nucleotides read TGTGCCAGCAGCCCCCCAAGATTCAGGGGGCTGGTTAGTGAAAAACTGTTTTTT.

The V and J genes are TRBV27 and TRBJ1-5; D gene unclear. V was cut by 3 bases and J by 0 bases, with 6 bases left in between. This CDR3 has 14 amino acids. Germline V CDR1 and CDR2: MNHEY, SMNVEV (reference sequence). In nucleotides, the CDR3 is TGTGCCAGCAGTTTGTTTAATAGCAATCAGCCCCAGCATTTT. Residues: CASSLFNSNQPQHF.

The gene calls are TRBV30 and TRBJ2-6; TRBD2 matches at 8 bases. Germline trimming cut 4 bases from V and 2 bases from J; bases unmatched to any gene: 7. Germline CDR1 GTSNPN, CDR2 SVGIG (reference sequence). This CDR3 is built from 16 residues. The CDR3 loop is CAWTPREGAGANVLTF. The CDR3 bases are TGTGCCTGGACCCCTCGGGAGGGTGCTGGGGCCAACGTCCTGACTTTC.

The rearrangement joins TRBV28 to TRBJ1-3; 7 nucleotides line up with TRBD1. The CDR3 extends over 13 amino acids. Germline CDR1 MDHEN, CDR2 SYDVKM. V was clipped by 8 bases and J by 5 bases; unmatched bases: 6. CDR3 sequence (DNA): TGTGCCAGCGCACAGGGGATTAGAAACACCATATATTTT. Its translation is CASAQGIRNTIYF.

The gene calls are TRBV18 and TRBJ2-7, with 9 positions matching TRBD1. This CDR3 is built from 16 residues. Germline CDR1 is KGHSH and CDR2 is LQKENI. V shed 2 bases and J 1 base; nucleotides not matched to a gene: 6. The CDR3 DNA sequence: TGTGCCAGCTCACCATCAGGGGGACAGGGATCCTACGAGCAGTACTTC. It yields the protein CASSPSGGQGSYEQYF. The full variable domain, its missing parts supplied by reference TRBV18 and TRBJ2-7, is NAGVMQNPRHLVRRRGQEARLRCSPMKGHSHVYWYRQLPEEGLKFMVYLQKENIIDESGMPKERFSAEFPKEGPSILRIQQVVRGDSAAYFCASSPSGGQGSYEQYFGPGTRLTVT.

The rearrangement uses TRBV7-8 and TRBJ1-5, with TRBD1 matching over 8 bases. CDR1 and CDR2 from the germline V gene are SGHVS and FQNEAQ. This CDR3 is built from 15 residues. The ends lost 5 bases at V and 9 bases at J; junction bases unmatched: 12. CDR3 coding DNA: TGTGCCAGCAGCCAGGGACCACAGGGGGACCGGCCCCAGCATTTT. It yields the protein CASSQGPQGDRPQHF.

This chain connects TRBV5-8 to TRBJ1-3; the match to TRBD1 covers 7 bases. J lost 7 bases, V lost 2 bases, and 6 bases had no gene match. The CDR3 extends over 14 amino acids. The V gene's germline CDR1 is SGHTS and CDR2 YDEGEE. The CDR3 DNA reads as TGTGCCAGCAGCTTCCCCGGGACAGCTAACACCATATATTTT. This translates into CASSFPGTANTIYF.

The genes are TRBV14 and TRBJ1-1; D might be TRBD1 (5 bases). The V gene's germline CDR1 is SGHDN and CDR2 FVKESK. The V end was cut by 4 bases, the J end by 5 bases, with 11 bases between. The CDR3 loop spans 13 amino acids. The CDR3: CASSPSSGTEAFF. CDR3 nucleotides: TGTGCCAGCAGCCCCTCTTCAGGGACTGAAGCTTTCTTT.

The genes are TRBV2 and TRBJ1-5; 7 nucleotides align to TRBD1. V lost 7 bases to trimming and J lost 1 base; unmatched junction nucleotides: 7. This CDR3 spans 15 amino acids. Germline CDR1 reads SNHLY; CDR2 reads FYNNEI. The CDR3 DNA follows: TGTGCCAGCAAAACCGGGACAGTAAGCAATCAGCCCCAGCATTTT. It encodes CASKTGTVSNQPQHF.

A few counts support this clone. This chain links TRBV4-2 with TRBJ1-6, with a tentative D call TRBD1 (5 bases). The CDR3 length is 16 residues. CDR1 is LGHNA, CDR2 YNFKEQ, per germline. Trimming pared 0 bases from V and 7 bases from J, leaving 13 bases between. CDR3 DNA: TGTGCCAGCAGCCAAGATAGCAGGGTCTTGAATTCACCCCTCCACTTT. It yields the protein CASSQDSRVLNSPLHF.